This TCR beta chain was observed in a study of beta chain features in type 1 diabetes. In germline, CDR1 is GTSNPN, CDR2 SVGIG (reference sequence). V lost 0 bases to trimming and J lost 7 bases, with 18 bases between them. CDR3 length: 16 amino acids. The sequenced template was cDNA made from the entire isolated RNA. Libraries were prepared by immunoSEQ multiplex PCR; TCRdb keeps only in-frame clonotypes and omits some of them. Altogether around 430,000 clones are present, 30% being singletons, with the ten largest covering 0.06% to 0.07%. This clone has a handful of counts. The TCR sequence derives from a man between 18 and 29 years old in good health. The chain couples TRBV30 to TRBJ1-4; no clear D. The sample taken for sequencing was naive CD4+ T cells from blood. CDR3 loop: CAWSVTSLQSGEKLFF. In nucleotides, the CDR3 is TGTGCCTGGAGTGTAACGTCACTACAGTCCGGTGAAAAACTGTTTTTT.